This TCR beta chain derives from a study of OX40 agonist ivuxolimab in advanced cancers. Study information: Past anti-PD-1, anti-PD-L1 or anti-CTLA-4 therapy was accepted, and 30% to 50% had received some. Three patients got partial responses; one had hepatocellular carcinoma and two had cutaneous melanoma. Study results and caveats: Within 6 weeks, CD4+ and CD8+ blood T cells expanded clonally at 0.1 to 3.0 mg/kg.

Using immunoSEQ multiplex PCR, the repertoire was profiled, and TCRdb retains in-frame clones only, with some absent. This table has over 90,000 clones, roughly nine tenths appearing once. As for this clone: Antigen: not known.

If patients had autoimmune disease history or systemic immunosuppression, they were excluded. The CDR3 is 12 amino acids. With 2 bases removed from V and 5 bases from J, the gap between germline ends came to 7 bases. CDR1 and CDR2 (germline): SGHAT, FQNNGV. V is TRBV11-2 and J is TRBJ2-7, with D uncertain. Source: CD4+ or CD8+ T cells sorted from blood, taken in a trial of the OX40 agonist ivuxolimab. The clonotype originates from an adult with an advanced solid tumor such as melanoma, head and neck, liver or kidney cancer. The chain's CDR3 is CASSLLFNEQYF. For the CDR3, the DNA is TGTGCCAGCAGCTTACTATTTAACGAGCAGTACTTC.